A selection of T cell receptor beta chains follows, all from one sample in a study of cytomegalovirus exposure and HLA in healthy donors. Profiling relied on immunoSEQ multiplex PCR, and the TCRdb table lists in-frame clones only, not all of them. The sample holds 120,000 to 150,000 clones, approximately 80% seen once. What was sequenced was PBMCs. The receptors derive from a woman in her thirties or forties in good health and CMV-seropositive. Both conserved end residues are trimmed from each CDR3. Fields, in order: V gene, clone size, CDR3 protein. Clone size, where shown, is once, few, many, or a class for clones that have expanded.

TRBV30,once,AWSPVDTGELF
TRBV6-1,NA,ASSDPGGGLYEQY
TRBV5-6,once,ASSQRLQSGGYT
TRBV6-1,NA,ASRFGTPAYEQY
TRBV30,NA,ASGTGSKTEAF
TRBV29-1,NA,SAQGTYEQY
TRBV7-3,NA,ASSPFVTGIETQY
TRBV6-1,NA,ASSIEGDVYYEQY
TRBV7-9,NA,SSSPLTGTTTRYGYT
TRBV27,NA,ASSSGTSGSYEQY
TRBV5-4,NA,ASSLVSAYEQY
TRBV2,NA,ASIGQGNTEAF
TRBV6-1,NA,ASSVREFGELF
TRBV6-5,NA,ASSYGQGPERGYT
TRBV7-2,NA,ASSLRQAANEKLF
TRBV30,NA,AWAGGPDTQY
TRBV15,NA,ATSILSGMGGEQF
TRBV2,NA,ASRGTGGTQY
TRBV7-9,NA,ASRTSGAKETQY
TRBV6-1,NA,ASSYNQGGGYT
TRBV7-3,NA,ASSFRDRRNSPLH
TRBV5-4,few,ASSLDGFSYGYT
TRBV5-1,NA,ASSVQGAGASTDTQY
TRBV4-2,NA,ASTPSGGHGYT
TRBV6-1,NA,ASSEADSLPGNTIY
TRBV28,few,ASSLGRGRGEQY
TRBV2,NA,ASSNSPVRANYGYT
TRBV6-1,NA,ASSELGDSQY
TRBV30,NA,AWRWRGSGNTIY
TRBV10-1,NA,ASSDAGAKSYNEQF
TRBV5-1,NA,ASSWEGTGDRTQY
TRBV5-3,NA,ARSSNRECSNTEAF
TRBV28,NA,ASSFSSELSGNTIY
TRBV30,NA,AWSVQVMNTEAF
TRBV6-1,NA,ASSEVDGWRNTIY